The present entry profiles one TCR beta chain with its context. Its antigen is as yet unknown. As processed by the authors: Without quality scores, immunoSEQ junctional reads could not be filtered like full-length reads. Profiled with immunoSEQ multiplex PCR; TCRdb holds only in-frame clones, not every one. V and J calls and clone size are those listed in that table; D and trimming were worked out from the DNA. Found here are about 590,000 clones, 95% of them singletons; the top ten hold approximately 0.1%. Terminally differentiated effector memory CD45RA+ cells were excluded from the naive CD8 cells, which were CD45RO-negative and positively selected for CCR7. There are 16 residues in the CDR3. Looked up from germline, CDR1 is SEHNR and CDR2 is FQNEAQ (reference sequence). J was trimmed by 0 bases and V by 5 bases; bases with no gene match: 10. The data stem from a study of shared clonotypes between healthy human individuals. Study information: A donor's plate count was three for CD4 naive and three for CD4 memory; CD8 naive had two and CD8 memory one.

Broader study findings: Sampling covered blood only; tissue repertoires likely differ. Estimated richness values were generally larger in naive subsets than in memory subsets.

V gene TRBV7-9 combines with J gene TRBJ2-7; TRBD1 matches 7 bases. This sequence was found in a woman aged 30 to 39 in good health. Material for sequencing was naive CD8+ T cells sorted from blood. This CDR3 is CASSPSSDRASYEQYF. The CDR3 bases are TGTGCCAGCAGCCCATCCTCCGACAGGGCCTCCTACGAGCAGTACTTC.